A single sample is the source of the 27 T cell receptor beta chains below, sequenced in a study of T cell repertoires in cytomegalovirus infection. One entry per CDR3 protein, called by TCRdb with MiXCR from the reads. This table has fewer than 550,000 distinct CDR3 sequences, more than 25% appearing once. The sequencing input was PBMCs. All receptors derive from a human donor in good health (CMV status not recorded). Some clones in this sample may be carry-over from other donors' samples.

There are a few counts of this clonotype. V gene TRBV11-3 combines with J gene TRBJ2-2; D might be TRBD1 (6 bases). Trimming left V 8 bases short and J 3 bases short, with 22 bases between. CDR1 and CDR2 (germline): SGHNT, YENEEA. The CDR3 is made up of 17 amino acids. The CDR3 coding sequence is TGTGCCAGCCGAAATGGGACAAACCGAATCGACACCGGGGAGCTGTTTTTT. Residues: CASRNGTNRIDTGELFF.

The chain recombines TRBV6-2 or TRBV6-3 with TRBJ1-2; 8 bases are a match to TRBD1. The V gene's germline CDR1 is MNHEY and CDR2 SVGEGT. The CDR3 contains 14 residues. With 2 bases clipped from V and 8 bases from J, the junction kept 7 bases outside the gene matches. CDR3 amino acids: CASSYAGTGLGYTF. CDR3 DNA: TGTGCCAGCAGTTACGCCGGGACAGGACTAGGCTACACCTTC.

This clonotype was seen only a few times. The chain is built from TRBV19 and TRBJ2-1; no firm D call. From germline, CDR1 is LNHDA and CDR2 SQIVND (reference sequence). The CDR3 loop spans 11 amino acids. V lost 6 bases and J lost 8, with 8 bases in between. CDR3 DNA sequence: TGTGCCAGTAGGCTAACCGATGAGCAGTTCTTC. Translation: CASRLTDEQFF.

The chain uses TRBV19 and TRBJ1-5; D ambiguous. The V end was cut by 8 bases, the J end by 0 bases, with 14 bases between. Germline V gives CDR1 LNHDA, CDR2 SQIVND (reference sequence). The CDR3 is 15 amino acids. CDR3 bases: TGTGCCAGTGGTCCAGGCTCCCATAGCAATCAGCCCCAGCATTTT. This gives the protein CASGPGSHSNQPQHF.

In this sample, this clonotype turned up a few times. The chain is built from TRBV7-9 and TRBJ1-1; no clear D. The CDR3 covers 13 residues. Germline V gene sequence: CDR1 SEHNR, CDR2 FQNEAQ (reference sequence). V lost 5 bases to trimming and J lost 5 bases, with 12 bases between them. The CDR3 DNA sequence: TGTGCCAGCAGCATCTCGGAAGGGACTGAAGCTTTCTTT. As protein: CASSISEGTEAFF.

The rearrangement uses TRBV6-2 or TRBV6-3 and TRBJ2-2, with a tentative D call TRBD2 (6 bases). V dropped 2 bases and J dropped 1 base, with 11 bases sitting between them. CDR3 size: 16 residues. The germline CDR1 and CDR2 sequences are MNHEY and SVGEGT. The CDR3 sequence is CASSYRASENTGELFF. In DNA, the CDR3 is TGTGCCAGCAGTTACCGGGCTAGCGAGAACACCGGGGAGCTGTTTTTT.

The chain combines TRBV2 with TRBJ2-1; D uncertain. CDR1 and CDR2 (germline): SNHLY, FYNNEI. This CDR3 has 14 amino acids. V shed 0 bases and J shed 10 bases, with 13 bases lying between them. CDR3 in DNA: TGTGCCAGCAGTGAAGCGCTTCTGCAGGCCGAGCAGTTCTTC. Amino acid sequence: CASSEALLQAEQFF.

The chain has TRBV28 and TRBJ1-1, with 8 bases matching TRBD1. The ends lost 7 bases at V and 11 bases at J; junction bases unmatched: 12. The CDR3 is 13 amino acids. CDR1 and CDR2 from the germline V gene are MDHEN and SYDVKM. The CDR3 nucleotides read TGTGCCAGCATTACCCAGGGGGCGAGGTATGCTTTCTTT. This encodes CASITQGARYAFF.

This clonotype was seen a handful of times. This chain joins TRBV28 and TRBJ1-3; the D gene is possibly TRBD1 (5 bases). This CDR3 comprises 16 residues. From germline, CDR1 is MDHEN and CDR2 SYDVKM. Trimming stripped 3 bases from V and 0 bases from J, with 12 bases between. The CDR3 coding sequence is TGTGCCAGCAGTTTTGGGGCAGGGATCTCTGGAAACACCATATATTTT. Protein sequence: CASSFGAGISGNTIYF.

The CDR3 region is CASSTARLPYEQYV. CDR3 nucleotides: TGTGCCAGCAGTACAGCTAGGTTGCCCTACGAGCAGTACGTC. The chain links TRBV6-5 to TRBJ2-7; D uncertain. V was cut by 5 bases and J by 2 bases, with 13 bases left in between. Germline V gene data show CDR1 as MNHEY and CDR2 as SVGAGI. This CDR3 contains 14 residues.

The chain combines TRBV12-3 or TRBV12-4 with TRBJ1-5; D possibly corresponds to TRBD1 (6 bases). The CDR3 totals 13 residues. V was cut by 2 bases and J by 7 bases, with 9 bases left in between. In DNA, the CDR3 is TGTGCCAGCAGTTTAAAGGGGGGACAGCCCCAGCATTTT. It translates to CASSLKGGQPQHF.

This rearrangement joins TRBV4-3 to TRBJ2-1; TRBD2 agrees at 12 bases. CDR1 and CDR2 from the germline V gene are LGHNA and YSLEER. CDR3 length equals 15 residues. Trimming removed 1 base from V and 8 bases from J; junction bases left unmatched: 3. The CDR3 spells CASSQGLAGVYEQFF. The CDR3 coding sequence is TGCGCCAGCAGCCAAGGACTAGCGGGAGTTTATGAGCAGTTCTTC.

The chain employs TRBV25-1 and TRBJ1-1, with TRBD1 matching over 8 bases. This CDR3 contains 15 residues. Germline loops: CDR1 MGHDK, CDR2 SYGVNS. With 1 base clipped from V and 6 bases from J, the junction kept 7 bases outside the gene matches. The DNA of the CDR3 is TGTGCCAGCAGTGAATCCAGGGGGCGGGCCCCTGAAGCTTTCTTT. It is translated as CASSESRGRAPEAFF.

The chain joins TRBV20-1 to TRBJ2-5; a possible D gene is TRBD2 (6 bases). The CDR3 has 14 amino acids. The V gene's germline CDR1 is DFQATT and CDR2 SNEGSKA (reference sequence). V lost 2 bases and J 4 bases, leaving 14 bases between the germline ends. For the CDR3, the DNA is TGCAGTGCTAGACGTGGGAGGCTTGGAGAGACCCAGTACTTC. Protein: CSARRGRLGETQYF.

This clonotype was counted a few times. This rearrangement joins TRBV27 to TRBJ1-6; D might be TRBD1 (6 bases). V was shortened by 5 bases and J by 9 bases, with 20 bases between the two germline ends. This CDR3 comprises 16 residues. Germline-derived CDR1 and CDR2 are MNHEY and SMNVEV (reference sequence). CDR3 sequence: CASSPAAGAGRSPLHF. CDR3 DNA sequence: TGTGCCAGCAGTCCAGCCGCGGGGGCTGGTCGTTCACCCCTCCACTTT.

This clonotype was observed at least ten times. The CDR3 DNA reads as TGTGCCAGCAGGCCCTCGGGGCGTCTACAGTTCTTC. Translating gives CASRPSGRLQFF. The V call is TRBV6-2 or TRBV6-3, the J call TRBJ2-1; the D gene could be TRBD1 or TRBD2 (5 bases each). V dropped 6 bases and J dropped 13 bases, with 16 bases sitting between them. CDR1 is MNHEY and CDR2 is SVGEGT in the germline V gene. The CDR3 has 12 amino acids.

This clonotype was observed a few times. The chain employs TRBV12-3 or TRBV12-4 and TRBJ1-1; tentative D call: TRBD1 (6 bases). The CDR3 is 13 residues long. V lost 6 bases, J lost 5 bases, and 13 bases lay in between. The CDR3 nucleotides are TGTGCCAGCAGGGTACAGGGTCTTACTGAAGCTTTCTTT. This codes for CASRVQGLTEAFF.

This clonotype was observed a handful of times. J is TRBJ2-1 and V is TRBV6-6; 9 bases are a match to TRBD1. The junction had 8 bases not matched to a gene; V was cut back by 7 bases and J by 7 bases. CDR1 is MNHNY and CDR2 is SVGAGI in the germline V gene (reference sequence). The CDR3 totals 14 residues. The CDR3 is CASKTGGAGNEQFF. As DNA, the CDR3 is TGTGCCAGCAAAACAGGGGGCGCAGGAAATGAGCAGTTCTTC.

This chain joins TRBV5-8 and TRBJ2-3; D uncertain. This CDR3 region has 12 residues. Germline V gives CDR1 SGHTS, CDR2 YDEGEE. Deletions cut 1 base from V and 13 bases from J, with 13 bases between. The CDR3, as DNA: TGTGCCAGCAGCTTGCCAGCCGCCCCGGAGTATTTT. Amino acid sequence: CASSLPAAPEYF.

The chain recombines TRBV11-3 with TRBJ1-1, with a tentative D call TRBD1 (5 bases). V was pared by 1 base and J by 11 bases, with 14 bases between. Per the germline V gene, CDR1 is SGHNT and CDR2 is YENEEA. CDR3 length: 13 amino acids. The CDR3 spells CASSLVRGLYAFF. CDR3 DNA sequence: TGTGCCAGCAGCTTAGTAAGGGGTTTATATGCTTTCTTT.

This clonotype was picked up a small number of times. V and J are TRBV11-2 and TRBJ2-7; unclear D gene. CDR3 length: 13 residues. Germline V gene sequence: CDR1 SGHAT, CDR2 FQNNGV. V was trimmed by 1 base and J by 7 bases, leaving 11 bases between them. CDR3 amino acids: CASSLGLNGEQYF. The CDR3 region has the DNA TGTGCCAGCAGCTTAGGCCTTAACGGGGAGCAGTACTTC. The whole variable domain, remainder taken from reference TRBV11-2 and TRBJ2-7, is EAGVAQSPRYKIIEKRQSVAFWCNPISGHATLYWYQQILGQGPKLLIQFQNNGVVDDSQLPKDRFSAERLKGVDSTLKIQPAKLEDSAVYLCASSLGLNGEQYFGPGTRLTVT.

CDR3 region: CASSFNQRSEQYV. The CDR3 nucleotides read TGTGCCAGCAGTTTCAACCAACGGAGCGAGCAGTACGTC. The V and J genes are TRBV12-3 or TRBV12-4 and TRBJ2-7, with D unclear. The CDR3 is 13 amino acids. The germline V and J ends were trimmed by 3 bases and 6 bases, with 12 bases remaining between them.

This clonotype has a handful of counts. The V call is TRBV4-1, the J call TRBJ1-3; D is uncertain. Germline CDR1 is MGHRA and CDR2 is YSYEKL. V dropped 3 bases and J dropped 4 bases, with 13 bases sitting between them. The CDR3 is 15 amino acids. CDR3 sequence: CASSHSPASGNTIYF. CDR3 DNA: TGCGCCAGCAGCCACTCCCCGGCTTCCGGAAACACCATATATTTT.

This chain connects TRBV5-1 to TRBJ2-1; possibly TRBD1 for D (5 bases). The CDR3 runs 15 residues. Germline V gene lookup returns CDR1 SGHRS and CDR2 YFSETQ. The V end was cut by 4 bases, the J end by 0 bases, with 11 bases between. In nucleotides, the CDR3 is TGCGCCAGCAGCGCGGACACAAGCTCCTACAATGAGCAGTTCTTC. This encodes CASSADTSSYNEQFF.

This clonotype has a single count. The chain has TRBV29-1 and TRBJ2-1; 10 bases are shared with TRBD2. CDR3 size: 14 residues. The V gene end was trimmed by 5 bases and the J gene end by 8 bases; junction bases not matched to a gene: 9. Germline V CDR1 and CDR2: SQVTM, ANQGSEA. The CDR3 is CSVLPGLASHEQFF. The CDR3 coding sequence is TGCAGCGTTTTACCGGGACTAGCGTCCCATGAGCAGTTCTTC.

The V gene is TRBV20-1, the J gene TRBJ2-7; D is undetermined. The CDR3 covers 13 residues. Germline loops: CDR1 DFQATT, CDR2 SNEGSKA (reference sequence). V dropped 2 bases and J dropped 3 bases, with 11 bases sitting between them. Written as DNA, the CDR3 is TGCAGTGCTAGACCCCAATACTTCTACGAGCAGTACTTC. It yields the protein CSARPQYFYEQYF.

Only a few counts were recorded for this clonotype. This sequence joins TRBV5-4 and TRBJ1-1; TRBD1 aligns across 7 bases. The CDR3 has 14 residues. The V gene end was trimmed by 5 bases and the J gene end by 1 base; junction bases not matched to a gene: 5. Per the germline V gene, CDR1 is SGHNT and CDR2 is YYREEE (reference sequence). The CDR3 here is CASRRGQPNTEAFF. Written as DNA, the CDR3 is TGTGCCAGCAGAAGGGGACAGCCGAACACTGAAGCTTTCTTT.